This T cell receptor beta chain was recovered during a study of CD8 T cells in ankylosing spondylitis. Study-level results: Those disease-linked clones were CD8+; they were also relatively rare in peripheral blood. Blood of patients with ankylosing spondylitis appeared to be characterized by a TCR beta motif of several highly homologous variants. Reportedly, significant enrichment of disease-linked clones occurred in matched ankylosing spondylitis synovial fluid.

Using quantitative 5'-RACE with molecular barcodes, the authors made TCR beta libraries. Using its own MiXCR run on the 5' RACE reads, TCRdb lists one record per CDR3 protein. The sample lists approximately 540,000 distinct CDR3 sequences, about 13% seen once, with 6.8% in the top ten. The germline V and J ends were trimmed by 3 bases and 0 bases, with 6 bases remaining between them. The CDR3 consists of 13 residues. Germline CDR1 is GTSNPN and CDR2 is SVGIG (reference sequence). There are many counts of this clonotype. No antigen is known for it. The J gene is TRBJ1-3, the V gene TRBV30; D call uncertain. Sequenced sample: blood, either unsorted or a sorted T cell fraction (not recorded which). The TCR comes from a male donor with ankylosing spondylitis. This CDR3 is CAWRGYSGNTIYF. CDR3 nucleotide sequence: TGTGCCTGGAGGGGTTACTCTGGAAACACCATATATTTT.